This TCR beta chain was sequenced during a study of T cell repertoires and HLA-DP antigens. For this clone: Its matching antigen is unknown.

Clones were read by immunoSEQ multiplex PCR, and TCRdb kept only the in-frame ones, dropping some. Here the sample spans about 110,000 clones, about 92% being singletons. This receptor was obtained from a woman aged 18-35 years in good health and CMV-seronegative. Source material: CD4+ T cells from PBMCs.

DNA for the CDR3: TGTGCCAGTAGTATGCAGGGTACCATAGAGACCCAGTACTTC. It yields the protein CASSMQGTIETQYF. The chain employs TRBV19 and TRBJ2-5; D possibly corresponds to TRBD1 (5 bases). The germline V gene has CDR1 LNHDA and CDR2 SQIVND (reference sequence). V lost 3 bases, J lost 4 bases, and 12 bases lay in between. This CDR3 spans 14 amino acids.